Detailed here is one TCR beta chain. No DNA is shown, since the ends of the CDR3 on it are uncertain; the CDR3 is the one TCRdb lists. The sample originates from a study of CD8+CD57+ T cells in acquired aplastic anemia. The authors sequenced patients whose flow cytometry had shown CD8+CD57+ cell expansion. Genomic DNA provided the template from which TCR beta VDJ and CDR3 profiles were obtained. TCRdb reprocessed the reads via MiXCR and lists one record per CDR3 protein. The table lists roughly 250,000 distinct CDR3 sequences, approximately 80% of them singletons. The CDR3 numbers 14 amino acids, ends counted. Germline V lookup: CDR1 SGDLS, CDR2 YYNGEE.

The chain is built from TRBV9 and TRBJ2-3; the table names TRBD1, a call not compared with the DNA. The source of this sequence is a human donor with aplastic anemia. Material: sorted CD4+, CD8+, or CD8+CD57+ T cells (not recorded which) from PBMCs. CDR3 region: CASSVGTGTDAKYF.